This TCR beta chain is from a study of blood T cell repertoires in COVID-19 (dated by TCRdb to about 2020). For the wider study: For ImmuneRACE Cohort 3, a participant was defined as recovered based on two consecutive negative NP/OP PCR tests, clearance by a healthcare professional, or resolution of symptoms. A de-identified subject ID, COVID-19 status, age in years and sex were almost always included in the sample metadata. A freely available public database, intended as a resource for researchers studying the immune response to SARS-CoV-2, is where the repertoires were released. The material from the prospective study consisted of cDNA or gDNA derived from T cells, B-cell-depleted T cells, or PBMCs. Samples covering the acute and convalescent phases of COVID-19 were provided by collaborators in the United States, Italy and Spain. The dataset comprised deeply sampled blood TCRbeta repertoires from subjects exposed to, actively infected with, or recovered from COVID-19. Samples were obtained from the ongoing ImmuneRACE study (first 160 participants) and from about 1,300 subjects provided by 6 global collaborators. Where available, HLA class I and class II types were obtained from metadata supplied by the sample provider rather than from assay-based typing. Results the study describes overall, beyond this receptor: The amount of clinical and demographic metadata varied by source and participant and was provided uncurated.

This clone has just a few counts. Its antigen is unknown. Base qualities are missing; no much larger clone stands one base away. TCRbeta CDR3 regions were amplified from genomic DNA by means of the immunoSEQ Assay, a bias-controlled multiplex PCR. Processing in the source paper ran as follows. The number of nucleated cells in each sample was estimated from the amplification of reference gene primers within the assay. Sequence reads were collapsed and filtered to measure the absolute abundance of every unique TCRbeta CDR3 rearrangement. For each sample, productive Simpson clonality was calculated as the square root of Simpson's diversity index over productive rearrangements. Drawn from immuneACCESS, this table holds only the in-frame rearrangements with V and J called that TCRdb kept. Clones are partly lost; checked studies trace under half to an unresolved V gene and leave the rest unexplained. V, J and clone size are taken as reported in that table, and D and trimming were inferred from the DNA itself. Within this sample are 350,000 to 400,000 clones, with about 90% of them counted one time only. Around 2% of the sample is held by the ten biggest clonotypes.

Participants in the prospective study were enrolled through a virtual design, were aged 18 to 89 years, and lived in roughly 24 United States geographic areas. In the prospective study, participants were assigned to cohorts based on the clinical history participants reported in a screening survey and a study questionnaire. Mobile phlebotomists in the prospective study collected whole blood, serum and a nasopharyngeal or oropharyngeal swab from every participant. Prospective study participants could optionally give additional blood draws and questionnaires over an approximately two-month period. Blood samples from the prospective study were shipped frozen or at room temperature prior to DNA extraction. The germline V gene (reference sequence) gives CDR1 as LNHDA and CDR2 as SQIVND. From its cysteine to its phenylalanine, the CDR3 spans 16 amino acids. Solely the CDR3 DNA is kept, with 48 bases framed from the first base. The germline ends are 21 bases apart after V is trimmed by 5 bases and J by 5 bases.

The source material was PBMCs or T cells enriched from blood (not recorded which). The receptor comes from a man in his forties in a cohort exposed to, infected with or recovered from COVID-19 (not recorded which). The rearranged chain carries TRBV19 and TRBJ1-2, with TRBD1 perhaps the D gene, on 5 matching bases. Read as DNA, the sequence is TGTGCCAGTAGTTCTCCCTCAGGGTTTTCTTCTTATGGCTACACCTTC. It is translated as CASSSPSGFSSYGYTF.